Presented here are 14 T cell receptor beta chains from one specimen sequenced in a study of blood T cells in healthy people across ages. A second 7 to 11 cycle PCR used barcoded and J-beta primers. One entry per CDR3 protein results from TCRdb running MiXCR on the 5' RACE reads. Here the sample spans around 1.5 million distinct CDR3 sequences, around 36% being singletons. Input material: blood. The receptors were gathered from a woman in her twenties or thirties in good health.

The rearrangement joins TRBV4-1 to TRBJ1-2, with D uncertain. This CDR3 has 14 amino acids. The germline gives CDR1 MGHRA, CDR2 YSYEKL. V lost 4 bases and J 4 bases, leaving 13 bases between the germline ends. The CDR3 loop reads CASSPMGRSYGYTF. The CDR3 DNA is TGCGCCAGCAGCCCCATGGGCAGATCCTATGGCTACACCTTC.

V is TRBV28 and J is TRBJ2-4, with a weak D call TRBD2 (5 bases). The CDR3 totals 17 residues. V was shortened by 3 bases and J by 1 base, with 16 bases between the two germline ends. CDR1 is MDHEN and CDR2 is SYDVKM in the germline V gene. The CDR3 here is CASSFGSGMTAKNIQYF. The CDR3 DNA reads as TGTGCCAGCAGTTTCGGGTCGGGGATGACGGCCAAAAACATTCAGTACTTC.

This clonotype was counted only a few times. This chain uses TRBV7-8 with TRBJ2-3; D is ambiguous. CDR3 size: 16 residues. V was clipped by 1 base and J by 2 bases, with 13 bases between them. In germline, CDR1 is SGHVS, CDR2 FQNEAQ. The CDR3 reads CASSLGSPGYTDTQYF. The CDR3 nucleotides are TGTGCCAGCAGCTTAGGATCCCCGGGTTACACAGATACGCAGTATTTT.

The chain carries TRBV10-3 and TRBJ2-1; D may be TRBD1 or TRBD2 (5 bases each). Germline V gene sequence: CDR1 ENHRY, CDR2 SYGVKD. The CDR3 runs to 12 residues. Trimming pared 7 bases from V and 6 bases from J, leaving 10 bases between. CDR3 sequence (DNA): TGTGCCATCATCGGGACCGGCAATGAGCAGTTCTTC. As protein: CAIIGTGNEQFF.

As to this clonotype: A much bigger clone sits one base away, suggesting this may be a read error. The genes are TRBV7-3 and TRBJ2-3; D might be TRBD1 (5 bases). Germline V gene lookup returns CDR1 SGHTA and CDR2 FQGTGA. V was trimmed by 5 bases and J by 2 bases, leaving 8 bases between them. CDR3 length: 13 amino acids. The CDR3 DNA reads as TGTGCCAGCAGCCGACAGACCACAGATACGCAGTATTTT. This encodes CASSRQTTDTQYF.

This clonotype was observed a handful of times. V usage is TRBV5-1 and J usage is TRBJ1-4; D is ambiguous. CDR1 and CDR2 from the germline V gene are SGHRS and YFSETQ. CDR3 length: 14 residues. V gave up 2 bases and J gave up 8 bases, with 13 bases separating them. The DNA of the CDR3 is TGCGCCAGCAGCTTTTCGGGGATTAGAGAAAAACTGTTTTTT. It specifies CASSFSGIREKLFF.

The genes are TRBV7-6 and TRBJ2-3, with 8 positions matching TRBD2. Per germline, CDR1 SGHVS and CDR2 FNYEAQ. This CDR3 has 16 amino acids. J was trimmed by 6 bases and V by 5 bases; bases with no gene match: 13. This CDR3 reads CASSPGGGGTADTQYF. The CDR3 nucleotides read TGTGCCAGCAGCCCCGGGGGGGGTGGGACGGCGGATACGCAGTATTTT. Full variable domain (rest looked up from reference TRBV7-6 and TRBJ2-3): GAGVSQSPRYKVTKRGQDVALRCDPISGHVSLYWYRQALGQGPEFLTYFNYEAQQDKSGLPNDRFSAERPEGSISTLTIQRTEQRDSAMYRCASSPGGGGTADTQYFGPGTRLTVL.

The CDR3 reads CAISAGLAGGRTYEQYF. CDR3 coding DNA: TGTGCCATCAGTGCGGGACTAGCGGGAGGTAGGACCTACGAGCAGTACTTC. This sequence joins TRBV10-3 and TRBJ2-7, with TRBD2 identical over 15 bases. J was trimmed by 2 bases and V by 4 bases; bases with no gene match: 6. Germline V gene sequence: CDR1 ENHRY, CDR2 SYGVKD. The CDR3 is 17 residues long.

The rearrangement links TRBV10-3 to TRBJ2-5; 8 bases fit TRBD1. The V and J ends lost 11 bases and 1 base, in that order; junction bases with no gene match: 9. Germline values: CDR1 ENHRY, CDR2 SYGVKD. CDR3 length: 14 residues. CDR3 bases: TGTGCCGTCGGTGTCGGACAGGGCCAAGAGACCCAGTACTTC. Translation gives CAVGVGQGQETQYF.

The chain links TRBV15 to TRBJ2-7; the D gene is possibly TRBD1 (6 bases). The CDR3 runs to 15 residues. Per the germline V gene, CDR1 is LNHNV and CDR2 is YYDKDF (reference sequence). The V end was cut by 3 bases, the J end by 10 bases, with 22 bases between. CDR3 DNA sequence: TGTGCCACCAGCAGCCAGACAGGTCGATTTCGGGGCCAGTACTTC. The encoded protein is CATSSQTGRFRGQYF.

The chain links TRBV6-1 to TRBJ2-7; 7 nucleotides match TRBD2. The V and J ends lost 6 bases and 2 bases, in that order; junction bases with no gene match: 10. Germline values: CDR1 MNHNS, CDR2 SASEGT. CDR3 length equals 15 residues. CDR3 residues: CASSHSGPFTYEQYF. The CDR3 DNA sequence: TGTGCCAGCAGCCATAGCGGGCCATTTACCTACGAGCAGTACTTC.

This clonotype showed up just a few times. CDR3 bases: TGCAGTGCTAGAGATAGGGCTAGCCGATACGCTGAGCAGTTCTTC. Its protein product is CSARDRASRYAEQFF. The chain links TRBV20-1 to TRBJ2-1; a possible D gene is TRBD2 (5 bases). Deletions cut 0 bases from V and 9 bases from J, with 18 bases between. The CDR3 is 15 residues long. CDR1 DFQATT and CDR2 SNEGSKA come from the germline V gene (reference sequence).

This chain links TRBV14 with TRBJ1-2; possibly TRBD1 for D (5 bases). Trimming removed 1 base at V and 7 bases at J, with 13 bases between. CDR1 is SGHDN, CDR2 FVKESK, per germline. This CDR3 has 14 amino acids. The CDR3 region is CASSQGGGVGGYTF. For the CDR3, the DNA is TGTGCCAGCAGCCAAGGCGGAGGGGTCGGTGGCTACACCTTC.

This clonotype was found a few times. The CDR3 DNA reads TGTGCCAACAAGGAGCCGGGACAGGGACGCGAGCAGTACTTC. Translated, it gives CANKEPGQGREQYF. The V gene is TRBV2, the J gene TRBJ2-7; 9 bases agree with TRBD1. This CDR3 has 14 amino acids. CDR1 is SNHLY and CDR2 is FYNNEI in the germline V gene. V lost 10 bases and J lost 6; bases outside the gene matches: 13. Variable domain in full (rest from reference TRBV2 and TRBJ2-7): EPEVTQTPSHQVTQMGQEVILRCVPISNHLYFYWYRQILGQKVEFLVSFYNNEISEKSEIFDDQFSVERPDGSNFTLKIRSTKLEDSAMYFCANKEPGQGREQYFGPGTRLTVT.